This T cell receptor beta chain was obtained from a study of blood T cells in healthy people across ages (dated by TCRdb to the mid-2010s). Looking at the study overall: Template switching captured roughly one uniquely barcoded TCR beta cDNA molecule per two T cells in model experiments. Using the same blood draw, the study looked at two additional independent replicas of 1 million unique cDNA reads for two donors, one aged 18 to 30 and the other aged 80 or older. Donors were grouped into four age groups: young (average approximately 16 years), middle-aged (roughly 37), aged (around 56) and long-lived (about 89). Donors of different ages were randomly distributed across sequencing lanes to avoid experimental bias. Age-related changes in TCR beta repertoire diversity were measured in the study by deep sequencing normalized with unique cDNA molecular identifiers. The investigation overall reported the following: As age increased, observed TCR beta diversity per million T cells dropped in a roughly linear way, and a significant reduction was already evident by age around 41. Total diversity estimates from one million sequenced T cells were considered lower bounds and underestimates. Donor CMV infection status was unknown, potentially confounding age-related changes in expanded clonotypes. Because profiling used bulk unsorted PBMCs, naive and antigen-experienced compartments could not be compared conclusively. A strong correlation was found between observed TCR beta diversity and the percentage of naive T cells measured by flow cytometry. Compared with the aged group, the long-lived group had more naive CD4+ T cells, fewer expanded clones and increased TCR diversity, a pattern suggesting age selection.

The germline V gene yields MRHNA for CDR1 and SNTAGT for CDR2. V is shortened by 6 bases, J by 8 bases, and the region joining them spans 23 bases. The CDR3 goes from the cysteine to the phenylalanine over 16 residues. The read is trimmed to its CDR3 DNA, 48 bases read in frame from base 1. The protocol used for the library was 5' RACE. Sequencing relied on an Illumina HiSeq 2500. A second PCR of about 7 to 12 cycles was run with a J-beta primer mix and a sample-barcoded 5' primer. A template-switch 5' adaptor carrying 12 random nucleotides introduced a unique molecular identifier onto each TCR beta cDNA molecule. Each sample yielded at least 2.5 million CDR3-containing paired-end reads. All of the RNA was converted into first-strand cDNA using the Mint cDNA synthesis kit, with a TRBC-specific oligonucleotide serving as the primer. Following uracil-DNA glycosylase treatment, all cDNA underwent a first 18-cycle PCR with the universal primers M1SS and BC2_uni_R. Concerning the study's data processing: For normalization, 1 million high-quality reads, each with a distinct molecular identifier, were randomly selected from each sample. Instead of being binned into consensus sequences, reads that shared molecular identifiers were thrown out. MiTCR, with a Q25 quality threshold and the strictest error-elimination algorithm, was used for CDR3 identification, clonotype clustering and error correction. Lower-bound total TCR beta diversity was estimated with a nonparametric unseen species model using Euler transformation. The public reads were reprocessed in TCRdb via fastp at Q25 and MiXCR, keeping in-frame beta chains. Entries are consolidated by CDR3 protein sequence, retaining the most common genes and DNA. TCRdb's processing, not the authors' own work, is the source of the V and J calls. The sample records some 320,000 distinct CDR3 sequences, roughly 26% of which are singletons. The ten largest make up approximately 30% of the sample.

The donors were around 39 Caucasian individuals from Russia, aged roughly 6 to 95 years, who were systemically healthy. Each donor gave ten milliliters of peripheral blood, drawn into EDTA-treated Vacutainer tubes. Ficoll-Paque density-gradient centrifugation was used to isolate PBMCs, with at least 6.5 million obtained per sample. Trizol reagent was used to extract total RNA from the PBMCs, yielding at least 6 micrograms per sample. The percentages of naive CD45RAhigh/CD27high T cells were determined by flow cytometry on a PBMC aliquot from every donor. About this clonotype: Its antigen is unknown. Base qualities were left out, and no much larger clone turns up one base away.

In this chain, TRBV6-4 is recombined with TRBJ2-1; the D segment could be TRBD2, given 5 matching bases. Specimen: blood. This sequence originates from a woman aged 70-85 years in good health. The CDR3 protein is CASSASRLIQGDEQFF. The DNA sequence reads TGTGCCAGCAGCGCCTCAAGACTAATTCAAGGCGATGAGCAGTTCTTC.